The clone carrying this T cell receptor (beta chain) was seen only once. Its antigen is as yet unknown. Compared with germline, one end of the junction differs, possibly owing to a read error. PCR used 60 Vbeta primers and 13 Jbeta primers. Data came from immunoSEQ multiplex PCR; TCRdb stores just in-frame clones and leaves some out. Of 170,000 or so clones listed, 75% to 90% were seen once; the top ten hold roughly 1.9%. The record originates from a study of cytomegalovirus exposure and HLA in healthy donors. Study outcomes and limitations: Presence/absence analyses rested on an assumption that sequencing depth was roughly uniform across donors.

Germline V gene lookup returns CDR1 SGHTA and CDR2 FQGTGA. This CDR3 is built from 14 residues. Material for sequencing was PBMCs. V is TRBV7-3 and J is TRBJ2-2; D is unresolved. The receptor was derived from a young woman in good health and CMV-seronegative. DNA of the CDR3: TGTGCCAGCAGCTTAGGCTCGAACACCAGGGAGCTGTTTTTT. Translating it yields CASSLGSNTRELFF.